This T cell receptor beta chain was recorded in a study of blood T cell repertoires in COVID-19 (dated by TCRdb to 2019 to 2021). At the level of the whole study: Samples from collaborators originated in the United States, Italy and Spain and spanned both the acute and convalescent phases of COVID-19. The prospective study material was composed of cDNA or gDNA derived from T cells, B-cell-depleted T cells, or PBMCs. Subjects who had been exposed to COVID-19, were actively infected with it, or had recovered from it provided the deeply sampled blood TCRbeta repertoires that made up the dataset. The repertoires were released in a freely available public database meant as a resource for research on the immune response to SARS-CoV-2. The samples were drawn from two sources: the first 160 participants of the ongoing ImmuneRACE study, and over 950 subjects contributed by 6 global collaborators. The sample metadata nearly always contained a de-identified subject ID, COVID-19 status, age in years and sex. Where available, HLA class I and class II types were obtained from metadata supplied by the sample provider rather than from assay-based typing. Summary of the overall study and its limitations: The quantity of clinical and demographic metadata differed by source and by participant and was supplied without curation.

Participants in the prospective study were aged roughly 18 to 89 years, lived in more than 20 United States geographic areas, and enrolled through a virtual design. To assign participants to cohorts, the prospective study relied on clinical history that participants themselves reported in a screening survey and a study questionnaire. Recovered participants in ImmuneRACE Cohort 3 were defined as having two consecutive negative NP/OP PCR tests, clearance from a healthcare professional, or resolution of symptoms. Each participant in the prospective study had whole blood, serum and a nasopharyngeal or oropharyngeal swab collected by mobile phlebotomists. Participants in the prospective study had the option to provide additional blood draws and questionnaires over a 2-month period. Before DNA extraction, prospective study blood samples were shipped either frozen or at room temperature. TCRbeta CDR3 regions were amplified from genomic DNA using the immunoSEQ Assay, a bias-controlled multiplex PCR. The paper's processing steps were these. Within the assay, amplification of reference gene primers was used to estimate how many nucleated cells each sample contained. To quantify the absolute abundance of each unique TCRbeta CDR3 rearrangement, sequence reads were collapsed and filtered. Productive Simpson clonality was computed per sample as the square root of Simpson's diversity index over productive rearrangements. In TCRdb, the immuneACCESS table is reduced to in-frame sequences with V and J assigned. These tables do not hold every clone; where another copy was compared, an unresolved V gene accounts for under half, and the others remain unexplained. D and trimming come from the DNA, and the V and J calls and clone size come from that table. Here the sample has approximately 160,000 clones; roughly four fifths occur a single time. Clones ranked in the top ten supply roughly 7% of the sample.

V and J are truncated by 6 bases and 0 bases respectively, leaving an intervening sequence of 6 bases. The CDR3 runs 13 residues from the cysteine to the phenylalanine. Just the 39-base CDR3 DNA is kept, in frame starting at base 1. Reading the germline V gene gives CDR1 SGHTA and CDR2 FQGNSA. Comment on this clone: Its antigen is not yet known. Per-nucleotide qualities are absent, and no much larger clonotype sits a single base away.

The chain couples TRBV7-2 to TRBJ1-5; possibly the D gene is TRBD1, per 6 matching bases. The TCR comes from a man aged 45-65 years who had recovered from COVID-19. The specimen sequenced was PBMCs or T cells enriched from blood (not recorded which). The DNA reads as follows: TGTGCCAGCAGACAGGGTAGCAATCAGCCCCAGCATTTT. Its translation reads: CASRQGSNQPQHF. The entire variable domain, with the stretches around the CDR3 drawn from the reference TRBV7-2 and TRBJ1-5 proteins, is GAGVSQSPSNKVTEKGKDVELRCDPISGHTALYWYRQSLGQGLEFLIYFQGNSAPDKSGLPSDRFSAERTGGSVSTLTIQRTQQEDSAVYLCASRQGSNQPQHFGDGTRLSIL.